This entry describes one TCR beta chain. These data come from a study of T cells in Graves' hyperthyroidism and ophthalmopathy. Amplification of TCR beta CDR3 regions was performed using RNA transcripts as template. In the first-round RT-PCR of the TCR CDR3, the HTBI primer set was used. TCRdb reanalysed the multiplex PCR reads using MiXCR and keeps one entry per CDR3 protein. The sample yields about 840,000 distinct CDR3 sequences, roughly 40% seen once. Germline V CDR1 and CDR2: SEHNR, FQNEAQ (reference sequence). V dropped 4 bases and J dropped 4 bases, with 13 bases sitting between them. The CDR3 covers 15 residues.

The chain combines TRBV7-9 with TRBJ2-2, with D possibly matching TRBD1 (5 bases). This clonotype was sampled from a man aged 18 to 29 with Graves' hyperthyroidism. The sequenced sample was blood. The CDR3 DNA reads TGTGCCAGCAGCTCTCTGGGGCGTGGCACCGGGGAGCTGTTTTTT. The encoded protein is CASSSLGRGTGELFF.